The 16 T cell receptor beta chains in this list originate from one sample, sequenced in a study of cytomegalovirus exposure and HLA in healthy donors. Both 60 Vbeta primers and 13 Jbeta primers went into the PCR. Clones were sequenced by immunoSEQ multiplex PCR, and TCRdb holds only the in-frame ones, with some missing. This table has some 170,000 clones, roughly 80% appearing once. The sequenced material came from PBMCs. The receptor source for this set is a man aged 18 to 35 in good health and CMV-seropositive.

This chain connects TRBV7-8 to TRBJ2-5; D is ambiguous. The J call is in doubt because the DNA end fits TRBJ2-7 better. Germline CDR1 and CDR2: SGHVS and FQNEAQ. This CDR3 has 14 amino acids. As DNA, the CDR3 is TGTGCCAGCAGCCCAGGATTGTTTCCATACGAGCAGTACTTC. Encoded protein: CASSPGLFPYEQYF.

The chain has TRBV6-1 and TRBJ2-5; 7 bases agree with TRBD2. CDR1 and CDR2 (germline): MNHNS, SASEGT. V was pared by 6 bases and J by 5 bases, with 9 bases of the junction left unmatched. This CDR3 is 14 amino acids long. The CDR3 spells CASRREFSGETQYF. The CDR3 nucleotides read TGTGCCAGCAGGCGGGAGTTTAGCGGGGAGACCCAGTACTTC.

Concerning this clone itself: Other DNA sequences in this sample translate to the same CDR3. In nucleotides, the CDR3 is TGCGCCAGCAGCCAGCCTAGGGGCGGCGAGCAGTACTTC. The encoded protein is CASSQPRGGEQYF. The genes are TRBV5-1 and TRBJ2-7; D is possibly TRBD1 (5 bases). V was clipped by 4 bases and J by 6 bases, with 14 bases between them. CDR1 and CDR2 from the germline V gene are SGHRS and YFSETQ. CDR3 size: 13 residues.

The gene calls are TRBV7-2 and TRBJ2-3, with 8 nucleotides matching TRBD2. This CDR3 spans 17 amino acids. Germline-derived CDR1 and CDR2 are SGHTA and FQGNSA. Trimming removed 5 bases from V and 6 bases from J; junction bases left unmatched: 16. This CDR3 is CASSPGVGGGPPDTQYF. In DNA form, the CDR3 reads TGTGCCAGCAGCCCGGGGGTTGGCGGGGGGCCGCCTGATACGCAGTATTTT.

The chain combines TRBV9 with TRBJ2-5; no firm D call. The V gene's germline CDR1 is SGDLS and CDR2 YYNGEE. V lost 0 bases to trimming and J lost 2 bases, with 14 bases between them. This CDR3 is 16 amino acids long. The CDR3 DNA is TGTGCCAGCAGCGTAGGGGCTGAAATCAAACAAGAGACCCAGTACTTC. Residues: CASSVGAEIKQETQYF.

The chain has TRBV29-1 and TRBJ2-7; 11 positions agree with TRBD1. Trimming cost V 0 bases and J 5 bases; bases outside gene matches: 6. Germline values: CDR1 SQVTM, CDR2 ANQGSEA. CDR3 length: 15 amino acids. CDR3 amino acids: CSVEDWDRGDNEQYF. In DNA, the CDR3 is TGCAGCGTTGAAGATTGGGACAGGGGGGATAACGAGCAGTACTTC.

This clone was seen more than once but under ten times. The CDR3 sequence is CASSLELGEAQHF. The CDR3 coding sequence is TGTGCCAGCAGCTTGGAATTGGGTGAGGCCCAGCATTTT. This chain connects TRBV5-4 to TRBJ1-5; D unclear. Trimming pared 0 bases from V and 11 bases from J, leaving 12 bases between. The CDR3 runs 13 residues. Per the germline V gene, CDR1 is SGHNT and CDR2 is YYREEE (reference sequence).

The V call is TRBV2, the J call TRBJ2-5; tentative D call: TRBD2 (5 bases). This CDR3 is built from 13 residues. V lost 4 bases to trimming and J lost 4 bases, with 10 bases between them. Germline CDR1 SNHLY, CDR2 FYNNEI. The CDR3 DNA is TGTGCCAGCAGTGTTAGAGGGAGAGAGACCCAGTACTTC. Amino acid sequence: CASSVRGRETQYF.

This clone showed up just a few times. The CDR3 bases are TGCGCCAGCAGCCCCGGGGGAACAGGGGCGGATGAAAAACTGTTTTTT. As protein: CASSPGGTGADEKLFF. The chain is built from TRBV5-1 and TRBJ1-4; 7 bases map to TRBD1. The V segment lost 4 bases and the J segment 6 bases; nucleotides outside the gene matches: 12. CDR1 and CDR2 (germline): SGHRS, YFSETQ. The CDR3 consists of 16 residues.

CDR3 DNA sequence: TGTGCCAGCGGGACAGGGGGCCTAAGTAATCAGCCCCAGCATTTT. It translates to CASGTGGLSNQPQHF. The rearrangement joins TRBV19 to TRBJ1-5; 12 bases are a match to TRBD1. The junction had 7 bases not matched to a gene; V was cut back by 9 bases and J by 4 bases. The CDR3 extends over 15 amino acids. Germline lookup yields CDR1 LNHDA and CDR2 SQIVND (reference sequence).

This clone was detected only a few times. This rearrangement joins TRBV6-5 to TRBJ2-3, with D hard to call. V was trimmed by 7 bases and J by 4 bases, leaving 12 bases between them. CDR1 is MNHEY and CDR2 is SVGAGI in the germline V gene. This CDR3 is built from 13 residues. CDR3 region: CASKEGGADTQYF. The DNA of the CDR3 is TGTGCCAGCAAAGAAGGCGGAGCAGATACGCAGTATTTT.

The chain has TRBV6-6 and TRBJ2-3; 8 nucleotides align to TRBD1. The CDR3 contains 16 residues. Trimming at V came to 6 bases and at J to 3 bases, leaving 11 bases not matched to a gene. Germline V gives CDR1 MNHNY, CDR2 SVGAGI (reference sequence). CDR3 protein: CASSLTGDVGTDTQYF. The CDR3 nucleotides are TGTGCCAGCAGCTTGACAGGGGACGTGGGGACAGATACGCAGTATTTT.

V gene TRBV29-1 combines with J gene TRBJ2-2; D possibly corresponds to TRBD2 (5 bases). CDR3 length: 13 residues. Looked up from germline, CDR1 is SQVTM and CDR2 is ANQGSEA. Deletions cut 1 base from V and 7 bases from J, with 10 bases between. The CDR3 sequence: CSVEGRVNGELFF. The CDR3 DNA sequence: TGCAGCGTTGAAGGGCGGGTAAACGGGGAGCTGTTTTTT.

The V call is TRBV5-8, the J call TRBJ2-7, with 8 bases that match TRBD1. The CDR3 runs to 13 residues. The trim removed 1 base at V and 4 bases at J, leaving 1 base unmatched. CDR1 is SGHTS and CDR2 is YDEGEE in the germline V gene. The CDR3 DNA follows: TGTGCCAGCAGCTTGACAGGGGGATACGAGCAGTACTTC. It encodes CASSLTGGYEQYF.

This chain links TRBV29-1 with TRBJ1-5; 7 nucleotides match TRBD1. The germline CDR1 and CDR2 sequences are SQVTM and ANQGSEA. This CDR3 is 14 amino acids long. After removal of 6 bases from V and 5 bases from J, the junction contained 10 bases not matched to a gene. The CDR3 DNA reads as TGCAGCGTCCTGACAGGGAGTAGGGATCAGCCCCAGCATTTT. Amino acid sequence: CSVLTGSRDQPQHF.

The gene calls are TRBV4-3 and TRBJ2-2, with TRBD1 matching 7 bases. Germline-derived CDR1 and CDR2 are LGHNA and YSLEER. Trimming at V came to 1 base and at J to 1 base, leaving 0 bases not matched to a gene. This CDR3 spans 15 amino acids. In DNA, the CDR3 is TGCGCCAGCAGCCAAGGACAGGGGAACACCGGGGAGCTGTTTTTT. Translated, it gives CASSQGQGNTGELFF.